This T cell receptor (beta chain) was sequenced in a study of blood T cell repertoires in COVID-19 (dated by TCRdb to the early 2020s). A note on the overall study: Samples covering the acute and convalescent phases of COVID-19 were provided by collaborators in the United States, Italy and Spain. Subjects who had been exposed to COVID-19, were actively infected with it, or had recovered from it provided the deeply sampled blood TCRbeta repertoires that made up the dataset. Where available, HLA class I and class II types were taken from metadata supplied by the sample provider and were not determined by assay-based typing. The repertoires were released in a freely available public database meant as a resource for research on the immune response to SARS-CoV-2. Nearly every sample came with metadata listing a de-identified subject ID, COVID-19 status, age in years and sex. The samples were drawn from two sources: the first 160 participants of the ongoing ImmuneRACE study, and 1,254 subjects contributed by 6 global collaborators. The prospective study material was composed of cDNA or gDNA derived from T cells, B-cell-depleted T cells, or PBMCs.

Each collaborating institution followed its own protocols to collect whole blood in K2EDTA tubes. For TCRbeta analysis, collaborators shipped samples as frozen whole blood, isolated PBMCs, or DNA extracted from either of those sample types. TCRbeta CDR3 regions were amplified from genomic DNA using the immunoSEQ Assay, a bias-controlled multiplex PCR. The study's own analysis went as follows. Within the assay, amplification of reference gene primers was used to estimate how many nucleated cells each sample contained. To quantify the absolute abundance of each unique TCRbeta CDR3 rearrangement, sequence reads were collapsed and filtered. Productive Simpson clonality was computed per sample as the square root of Simpson's diversity index over productive rearrangements. TCRdb carries this immuneACCESS record with in-frame sequences only. Its versions omit some clonotypes, under half of them owing to an unresolved V gene in the studies checked, with the rest unexplained. For V, J and clone size, that table is used; D and trimming come from the DNA. Present in this sample are 130,000 or so clones, roughly 82% of which were seen just once. Together, the top ten hold around an eighth of the sample.

For this clone: No antigen is known for it. Per-base qualities were not stored, and no clone one base away is much larger.

Results the study describes overall, beyond this receptor: The amount of clinical and demographic metadata varied by source and participant and was provided uncurated.

Sequencing used peripheral blood. The clonotype originates from a human donor in a cohort sampled during active COVID-19.

This receptor has the CDR3 CASSPRGLTTEAFF. The nucleotides are TGTGCCAGCTCACCCCGGGGGTTAACAACTGAAGCTTTCTTT. The sequence is built from TRBV18 and TRBJ1-1; TRBD1 might be the D gene, on 5 matching bases. Sequences KGHSH (CDR1) and LQKENI (CDR2) are obtained from the germline V gene. The CDR3 contains 14 residues, cysteine and phenylalanine counted. Of the read, only the CDR3 DNA is kept; its 42 bases are in frame from base 1. V sheds 3 bases and J sheds 5 bases, leaving 13 bases between their ends.